What follows are 9 T cell receptor beta chains derived from one specimen sequenced in a study of Graves' ophthalmopathy and Graves' hyperthyroidism. Amplification of the TCR beta CDR3 regions used RNA transcripts (as template). Second-round multiplex PCR came after first-round RT-PCR with HTBI primers. TCRdb analysed the multiplex PCR reads with MiXCR anew, one entry per CDR3 protein. This table holds about 1.1 million distinct CDR3 sequences, approximately 35% found once. The sequenced sample consisted of peripheral blood or thyroid tissue (not recorded which). All receptors come from an adult man with Graves' hyperthyroidism.

In this sample, this clonotype turned up many times. The genes are TRBV7-9 and TRBJ2-5, with D perhaps assigned TRBD1 or TRBD2 (5 bases each). Germline V gives CDR1 SEHNR, CDR2 FQNEAQ (reference sequence). There are 15 residues in the CDR3. With 7 bases removed from V and 3 bases from J, the gap between germline ends came to 18 bases. In nucleotides, the CDR3 is TGTGCCAGCAATCGTGACCGGGACGGAAAAGAGACCCAGTACTTC. It yields the protein CASNRDRDGKETQYF.

This clonotype was found many times. J is TRBJ1-2 and V is TRBV12-3 or TRBV12-4; 8 positions agree with TRBD1. The trim removed 0 bases at V and 8 bases at J, leaving 8 bases unmatched. The CDR3 is 15 amino acids. As DNA, the CDR3 is TGTGCCAGCAGTTTAGCCGGGACAGGCCCACCAGGCTACACCTTC. Amino acid sequence: CASSLAGTGPPGYTF.

This clonotype was counted only a few times. V is TRBV6-1 and J is TRBJ1-1; D is ambiguous. The CDR3 length is 13 residues. CDR1 is MNHNS, CDR2 SASEGT, per germline. Trimming cost V 6 bases and J 3 bases, with 11 bases left between them. This chain's CDR3 is CASRSGPYTEAFF. The CDR3 nucleotides are TGTGCCAGCAGGTCAGGACCGTACACTGAAGCTTTCTTT.

This clonotype was observed many times. The chain uses TRBV12-3 or TRBV12-4 and TRBJ2-2, with D possibly TRBD2 on 6 matching bases. V lost 6 bases and J lost 4, with 15 bases in between. The CDR3 is 15 amino acids. Here the CDR3 reads CASRPHAGGTGELFF. The DNA for the CDR3 is TGTGCCAGCAGACCACATGCCGGGGGCACCGGGGAGCTGTTTTTT.

This clonotype has ten or more counts. This CDR3 is CASSVNEYGYTF. The CDR3 nucleotides are TGTGCCAGCAGCGTAAATGAGTATGGCTACACCTTC. This sequence joins TRBV9 and TRBJ1-2, with D unclear. Germline CDR1 reads SGDLS; CDR2 reads YYNGEE. V lost 1 base to trimming and J lost 5 bases, with 6 bases between them. The length of the CDR3 is 12 residues.

A word on this clonotype: Its ends do not fully match the called genes, so a read error is possible. The V gene is TRBV29-1, the J gene TRBJ2-2, with TRBD1 identical over 10 bases. The CDR3 runs to 13 residues. Germline assignment: CDR1 SQVTM and CDR2 ANQGSEA. The CDR3 nucleotides are TGCAACGTTGGACAGGGGGTCCCCGGGGAGCTGTTTTTT. Translating it yields CNVGQGVPGELFF.

This clonotype has only a few counts. This chain uses TRBV4-2 with TRBJ2-6, with 9 positions matching TRBD1. The ends lost 1 base at V and 3 bases at J; junction bases unmatched: 7. This CDR3 is 18 amino acids long. Germline V lookup: CDR1 LGHNA, CDR2 YNFKEQ. CDR3 region: CASSQGTGGLFGANVLTF. CDR3 nucleotides: TGTGCCAGCAGCCAAGGTACAGGGGGCTTGTTTGGGGCCAACGTCCTGACTTTC.

The V call is TRBV14, the J call TRBJ1-2; 9 bases are a match to TRBD1. Looked up from germline, CDR1 is SGHDN and CDR2 is FVKESK. V was pared by 2 bases and J by 8 bases, with 9 bases of the junction left unmatched. This CDR3 is 15 amino acids long. CDR3 in amino acids: CASSQYRDRAVGYTF. The CDR3 DNA is TGTGCCAGCAGCCAATATCGGGACAGGGCCGTGGGCTACACCTTC.

This clonotype was detected ten times or more. This rearrangement joins TRBV7-9 to TRBJ1-1; 8 bases line up with TRBD1. J gave up 4 bases and V 4 bases, and 2 bases lay outside the gene matches. This CDR3 contains 13 residues. Germline-derived CDR1 and CDR2 are SEHNR and FQNEAQ (reference sequence). CDR3 bases: TGTGCCAGCAGCTGGACAGGGAGCACTGAAGCTTTCTTT. Residues: CASSWTGSTEAFF.